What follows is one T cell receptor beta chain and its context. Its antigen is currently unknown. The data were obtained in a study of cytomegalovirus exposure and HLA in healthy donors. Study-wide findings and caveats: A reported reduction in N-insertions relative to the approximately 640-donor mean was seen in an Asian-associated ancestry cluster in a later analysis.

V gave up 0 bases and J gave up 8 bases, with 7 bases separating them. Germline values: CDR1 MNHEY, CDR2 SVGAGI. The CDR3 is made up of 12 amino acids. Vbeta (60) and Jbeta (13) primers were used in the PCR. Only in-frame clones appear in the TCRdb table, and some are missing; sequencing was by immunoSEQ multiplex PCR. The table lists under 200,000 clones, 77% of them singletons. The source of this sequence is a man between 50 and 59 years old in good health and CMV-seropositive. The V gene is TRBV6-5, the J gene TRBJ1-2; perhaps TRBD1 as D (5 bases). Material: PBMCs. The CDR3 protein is CASSYSGGGYTF. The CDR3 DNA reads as TGTGCCAGCAGTTACTCCGGGGGAGGCTACACCTTC.